One sample yielded the 11 T cell receptor beta chains listed below, sequenced in a study of blood T cells in healthy people across ages. The authors ran a second PCR of 7 to 11 cycles using a sample-barcoded 5' primer and a J-beta primer mix. TCRdb re-called the 5' RACE reads through MiXCR, storing one row per CDR3 protein. This table holds 550,000 to 600,000 distinct CDR3 sequences, 27% found once. Sequences were obtained from blood. Source of these receptors: a woman between 65 and 79 years old in good health.

The chain employs TRBV29-1 and TRBJ2-1, with D possibly matching TRBD1 (6 bases). Trimming took off 5 bases at V and 0 bases at J, with 8 bases between the two ends. CDR1 SQVTM and CDR2 ANQGSEA come from the germline V gene. This CDR3 has 13 amino acids. The CDR3 is CSVLGASYNEQFF. CDR3 DNA sequence: TGCAGCGTTCTGGGGGCCTCCTACAATGAGCAGTTCTTC.

In this sample, this clonotype turned up a few times. The chain couples TRBV5-1 to TRBJ1-2; the D gene is possibly TRBD1 (5 bases). This CDR3 is built from 12 residues. The ends were cut back, 6 bases at V and 8 bases at J, with 14 bases in the middle. Germline values: CDR1 SGHRS, CDR2 YFSETQ. CDR3 amino acids: CASKDSYIGYTF. The CDR3 DNA follows: TGCGCCAGCAAAGACAGTTACATAGGCTACACCTTC. Filled out from reference TRBV5-1 and TRBJ1-2, the complete variable domain reads KAGVTQTPRYLIKTRGQQVTLSCSPISGHRSVSWYQQTPGQGLQFLFEYFSETQRNKGNFPGRFSGRQFSNSRSEMNVSTLELGDSALYLCASKDSYIGYTFGSGTRLTVV.

The gene calls are TRBV20-1 and TRBJ2-5; 11 nucleotides line up with TRBD2. From germline, CDR1 is DFQATT and CDR2 SNEGSKA (reference sequence). Trimming removed 4 bases from V and 2 bases from J; junction bases left unmatched: 6. This CDR3 is built from 15 residues. Here the CDR3 DNA reads TGCAGTGCTATCTTAGCGGGGGGGGCTCAAGAGACCCAGTACTTC. Translated, it gives CSAILAGGAQETQYF.

In its sample, this clonotype was seen a few times. The rearrangement links TRBV12-3 or TRBV12-4 to TRBJ1-2; 7 bases align to TRBD1. The CDR3 has 12 amino acids. With V trimmed by 6 bases and J by 4 bases, 2 bases remained unmatched. The CDR3 nucleotides read TGTGCCAGCAGGTACAGGGGCTATGGCTACACCTTC. Translating gives CASRYRGYGYTF.

This chain uses TRBV10-3 with TRBJ2-3, with D perhaps TRBD2 (5 bases). The V gene lost 10 bases and the J gene lost 1 base, with 18 bases spanning the gap. The germline gives CDR1 ENHRY, CDR2 SYGVKD. The CDR3 is 15 amino acids. This chain's CDR3 is CASESGLPGTDTQYF. The CDR3 DNA reads as TGTGCCAGTGAGTCCGGACTTCCAGGCACAGATACGCAGTATTTT.

The CDR3 region is CSVAPGLEYNEQFF. CDR3 bases: TGCAGCGTTGCTCCGGGACTAGAGTACAATGAGCAGTTCTTC. J is TRBJ2-1 and V is TRBV29-1, with 8 positions matching TRBD2. Per germline, CDR1 SQVTM and CDR2 ANQGSEA. This CDR3 region has 14 residues. Trimming took 4 bases from V and 4 from J; bases not matched to a gene: 6.

The V and J genes are TRBV7-2 and TRBJ1-2; 7 bases are shared with TRBD1. Germline CDR1 reads SGHTA; CDR2 reads FQGNSA. Germline trimming cut 6 bases from V and 8 bases from J; bases unmatched to any gene: 9. The CDR3 extends over 13 amino acids. CDR3 protein: CASRPGGARGYTF. CDR3 nucleotide sequence: TGTGCCAGCAGACCAGGGGGGGCCAGGGGCTACACCTTC.

The chain recombines TRBV18 with TRBJ1-3; D remains ambiguous. Germline CDR1 KGHSH, CDR2 LQKENI. V lost 2 bases, J lost 7 bases, and 15 bases lay in between. This CDR3 region has 15 residues. The DNA for the CDR3 is TGTGCCAGCTCACCAGCCGGTGGAGCGGCGAACACCATATATTTT. Translating it yields CASSPAGGAANTIYF.

The J gene is TRBJ2-1, the V gene TRBV19; TRBD2 matches 12 bases. This CDR3 comprises 15 residues. V gave up 4 bases and J gave up 4 bases; unmatched junction bases: 2. Germline CDR1 reads LNHDA; CDR2 reads SQIVND (reference sequence). The CDR3 DNA is TGTGCCAGTAGTAGACTAGCGGGGGTTTACAATGAGCAGTTCTTC. Translated, it gives CASSRLAGVYNEQFF.

This clonotype was counted between two and nine times. The gene calls are TRBV6-5 and TRBJ2-3, with TRBD2 identical over 12 bases. CDR1 is MNHEY, CDR2 SVGAGI, per germline. There are 19 residues in the CDR3. Trimming cost V 2 bases and J 0 bases; bases outside gene matches: 9. This CDR3 reads CASSYDLAGGLFSTDTQYF. The CDR3 coding sequence is TGTGCCAGCAGTTACGACCTAGCGGGGGGGCTCTTCAGCACAGATACGCAGTATTTT.

In the case of this clonotype: A read error is possible here, since a much larger clone lies one base away. The CDR3 DNA sequence: TGTGCCATCTCGGGAGACAGTCGGTCGTATGGAAGACTGTTTTTT. Encoded protein: CAISGDSRSYGRLFF. The V call is TRBV10-3, the J call TRBJ1-4; D perhaps matches TRBD1 (5 bases). CDR3 length: 15 residues. V gave up 8 bases and J gave up 13 bases, with 26 bases separating them. Per the germline V gene, CDR1 is ENHRY and CDR2 is SYGVKD.